A single sample gave rise to the 6 T cell receptor beta chains below, sequenced in a study of shared clonotypes between healthy human individuals. Clones were sequenced by immunoSEQ multiplex PCR, and TCRdb holds only the in-frame ones, with some missing. This table holds millions of clones, around nine tenths found once. Material for sequencing was naive CD4+ T cells sorted from blood. Subset described: CD45RA+ positively selected. The receptors were gathered from a man in his late teens or twenties in good health.

V gene TRBV10-3 combines with J gene TRBJ2-1, with D perhaps TRBD2 (6 bases). The CDR3 is made up of 12 amino acids. Germline V gene data show CDR1 as ENHRY and CDR2 as SYGVKD. The ends were cut back, 5 bases at V and 7 bases at J, with 9 bases in the middle. CDR3 sequence reads: CAISRRANEQFF. The CDR3 coding sequence is TGTGCCATCAGTAGGAGGGCTAATGAGCAGTTCTTC.

V gene TRBV13 combines with J gene TRBJ1-6; D gene ambiguous. The CDR3 has 12 residues. Germline V CDR1 and CDR2: PRHDT, FYEKMQ (reference sequence). The ends were cut back, 3 bases at V and 14 bases at J, with 11 bases in the middle. As DNA, the CDR3 is TGTGCCAGCAGCTTGTCGGGTGGCACCCTCCACTTT. Residues: CASSLSGGTLHF.

The V and J genes are TRBV5-6 and TRBJ2-7; 11 positions agree with TRBD1. The CDR3 is 16 amino acids. CDR1 and CDR2 (germline): SGHDT, YYEEEE. J lost 0 bases, V lost 4 bases, and 6 bases had no gene match. The CDR3 sequence is CASSPGTGGPSYEQYF. DNA of the CDR3: TGTGCCAGCAGCCCAGGGACAGGGGGGCCCTCCTACGAGCAGTACTTC.

V and J are TRBV2 and TRBJ2-7; the D gene could be TRBD1 or TRBD2 (5 bases each). V lost 3 bases and J lost 0, with 9 bases in between. Germline loops: CDR1 SNHLY, CDR2 FYNNEI. The CDR3 has 14 amino acids. The CDR3 sequence: CASSDWDHSYEQYF. CDR3 nucleotides: TGTGCCAGCAGTGATTGGGACCACTCCTACGAGCAGTACTTC.

The chain joins TRBV6-5 to TRBJ2-2; possible D gene TRBD2, 6 bases. This CDR3 contains 16 residues. V dropped 0 bases and J dropped 7 bases, with 15 bases sitting between them. CDR1 and CDR2 (germline): MNHEY, SVGAGI. The DNA of the CDR3 is TGTGCCAGCAGTTACTCGATTAGCGGCGGCAGCGGGGAGCTGTTTTTT. Protein sequence: CASSYSISGGSGELFF.

The chain carries TRBV4-1 and TRBJ2-5; possible D gene TRBD1, 6 bases. V gave up 4 bases and J gave up 2 bases, with 11 bases separating them. There are 14 residues in the CDR3. The germline V gene encodes CDR1 MGHRA and CDR2 YSYEKL. The CDR3 nucleotides are TGCGCCAGCAGCCCCTCAGGGGAGCAAGAGACCCAGTACTTC. Translated: CASSPSGEQETQYF.